This record covers a single TCR beta chain. What it binds is not known. TCRdb re-derived calls from the 5' RACE reads in MiXCR, one entry per CDR3 protein. The sample lists some 130,000 distinct CDR3 sequences; about 6.5% were seen once. This sample is drawn from a study of T-cell memory formation after mild COVID-19. Notes on the study in general: A balance of CD4 and CD8 characterized clones contracting day 15 to 85, whereas later expanders leaned CD4+. Some responding clones appeared in pre-infection memory, suggesting cross-reactive memory joined.

The CDR3 is made up of 13 amino acids. V gave up 6 bases and J gave up 5 bases, with 13 bases separating them. The TCR was taken from an adult woman who had mild COVID-19 (a few samples of this study predate the infection). Cell type and time point are not known. Sequenced: PBMCs or a T cell subset sorted from them (not recorded which). V gene TRBV12-3 or TRBV12-4 combines with J gene TRBJ2-5; D may be TRBD2 (5 bases). CDR3 loop: CASSSTRRETQYF. The CDR3 DNA sequence: TGTGCCAGCAGCTCCACTAGGAGGGAGACCCAGTACTTC.